This T cell receptor (beta chain) was recovered during a study of glioma-infiltrating T cells. Findings and caveats of the study: Only very few CDR3 sequences appeared in both tissue and blood. Non-neoplastic patients had below-expected tissue-blood divergence, while all gliomas exceeded expectation.

In regard to this clonotype: The target antigen is unknown.

Using RNA template, CDR3s of TCR alpha and beta were amplified with iRepertoire arm-PCR. For one-step reverse transcription and amplification, 100-400 ng of tissue mRNA or PBMC total RNA was used. Using its own MiXCR run on the multiplex PCR reads, TCRdb lists one record per CDR3 protein. The sample shows roughly 120,000 distinct CDR3 sequences, 20% to 25% of them seen only once. The germline CDR1 and CDR2 sequences are LGHNT and FRNRAP. The length of the CDR3 is 15 residues. The V end lost 4 bases, the J end lost 4 bases, and 16 bases lay between the germline ends. The sequenced sample was glioma tissue, nonneoplastic brain tissue, or PBMCs (not recorded which). The V and J genes are TRBV12-5 and TRBJ1-1, with a tentative D call TRBD1 (6 bases). This TCR derives from a human donor with low-grade glioma or glioblastoma, undergoing nonglioma brain surgery, or in good health (not recorded which). CDR3 sequence (DNA): TGTGCTAGTGGTTCCCCCCCAGGGGCGAGCACTGAAGCTTTCTTT. It encodes CASGSPPGASTEAFF.